A single sample gave rise to the 28 T cell receptor beta chains below, sequenced in a study of neoadjuvant anti-PD-1 for oral cavity cancer. The time point denotes: after neoadjuvant nivolumab, at surgical resection. Some clones are missing from TCRdb's copy, which holds only in-frame ones; the method was immunoSEQ multiplex PCR. This table holds some 14,000 clones, about 70% found once. This specimen was PBMCs, taken after nivolumab (anti-PD-1) treatment. These TCRs come from a person aged 40 to 85 with oral cavity squamous cell carcinoma.

This clone appeared a few times. The chain uses TRBV9 and TRBJ2-7, with D perhaps TRBD2 (6 bases). The CDR3 loop spans 13 amino acids. Looked up from germline, CDR1 is SGDLS and CDR2 is YYNGEE. V gave up 3 bases and J gave up 1 base, with 8 bases separating them. In DNA, the CDR3 is TGTGCCAGCAGCGGGGGGGATTCCTACGAGCAGTACTTC. It specifies CASSGGDSYEQYF.

This clone came up a few times. V is TRBV27 and J is TRBJ1-2; 7 positions agree with TRBD1. The CDR3 is 13 amino acids. The germline CDR1 and CDR2 sequences are MNHEY and SMNVEV (reference sequence). V lost 5 bases to trimming and J lost 4 bases; unmatched junction nucleotides: 4. CDR3 region: CASSPGQIYGYTF. DNA for the CDR3: TGTGCCAGCAGTCCGGGACAGATCTATGGCTACACCTTC.

This clone was detected only once. This chain connects TRBV6-1 to TRBJ2-7; D not resolved. This CDR3 spans 15 amino acids. The V gene lost 1 base and the J gene lost 2 bases, with 12 bases spanning the gap. The germline V gene encodes CDR1 MNHNS and CDR2 SASEGT. CDR3 nucleotide sequence: TGTGCCAGCAGTGAAGAGGTTGCCAGAGCCTACGAGCAGTACTTC. This codes for CASSEEVARAYEQYF.

There are a few counts of this clone. The chain recombines TRBV4-1 with TRBJ1-1; D gene uncertain. Germline V CDR1 and CDR2: MGHRA, YSYEKL. The CDR3 spans 13 residues. The ends were cut back, 0 bases at V and 2 bases at J, with 4 bases in the middle. CDR3 nucleotide sequence: TGCGCCAGCAGCCAAGACCTAAACACTGAAGCTTTCTTT. As protein: CASSQDLNTEAFF.

The rearrangement uses TRBV5-6 and TRBJ1-3; D may be TRBD1 (6 bases). V was shortened by 3 bases and J by 2 bases, with 12 bases between the two germline ends. Looked up from germline, CDR1 is SGHDT and CDR2 is YYEEEE. The CDR3 is 15 amino acids. CDR3 amino acids: CASSSPGETGNTIYF. The CDR3 bases are TGTGCCAGCAGCTCCCCAGGGGAAACTGGAAACACCATATATTTT.

The gene calls are TRBV5-1 and TRBJ2-3, with 10 bases that match TRBD2. The CDR3 length is 16 residues. J lost 0 bases, V lost 4 bases, and 5 bases had no gene match. The germline gives CDR1 SGHRS, CDR2 YFSETQ. CDR3 nucleotides: TGCGCCAGCAGCCCCTTGACTAGCGGGAGCACAGATACGCAGTATTTT. This gives the protein CASSPLTSGSTDTQYF.

About this clone itself: Mismatch with germline at one junction end may stem from a read error. The chain uses TRBV11-2 and TRBJ2-7; D is possibly TRBD2 (5 bases). The CDR3 is 16 residues long. CDR1 SGHAT and CDR2 FQNNGV come from the germline V gene. CDR3 amino acids: CASSLEPRRISYEQYF. CDR3 nucleotides: TGTGCCAGCAGCCTAGAGCCCAGGAGGATCTCCTACGAGCAGTACTTC. Full variable domain (missing parts from reference TRBV11-2 and TRBJ2-7): EAGVAQSPRYKIIEKRQSVAFWCNPISGHATLYWYQQILGQGPKLLIQFQNNGVVDDSQLPKDRFSAERLKGVDSTLKIQPAKLEDSAVYLCASSLEPRRISYEQYFGPGTRLTVT.

The V and J genes are TRBV10-3 and TRBJ2-3; 8 nucleotides align to TRBD1. The V segment lost 2 bases and the J segment 4 bases; nucleotides outside the gene matches: 8. The CDR3 consists of 16 residues. Germline loops: CDR1 ENHRY, CDR2 SYGVKD. The CDR3 sequence is CAISETQGARADTQYF. The CDR3 region has the DNA TGTGCCATCAGTGAGACTCAGGGGGCTCGGGCAGATACGCAGTATTTT.

This sequence joins TRBV29-1 and TRBJ2-1; 12 positions match TRBD1. Germline V gives CDR1 SQVTM, CDR2 ANQGSEA. The length of the CDR3 is 16 residues. J lost 8 bases, V lost 1 base, and 9 bases had no gene match. The CDR3 nucleotides are TGCAGCGTTGAAGGGCACCGGGACAGGGGGCTCTATGAGCAGTTCTTC. It encodes CSVEGHRDRGLYEQFF.

This clone was seen only a few times. This chain joins TRBV27 and TRBJ2-7; tentative D call: TRBD2 (6 bases). The CDR3 is 15 residues long. Germline CDR1 reads MNHEY; CDR2 reads SMNVEV (reference sequence). V was trimmed by 5 bases and J by 2 bases, leaving 16 bases between them. CDR3 nucleotides: TGTGCCAGCAGTGCCATAGCAGGGACTCCCTACGAGCAGTACTTC. Its translation: CASSAIAGTPYEQYF.

This clone was recorded only once. The chain uses TRBV4-2 and TRBJ2-3; 9 bases are a match to TRBD1. The CDR3 is 16 amino acids. With 2 bases clipped from V and 1 base from J, the junction kept 4 bases outside the gene matches. Looked up from germline, CDR1 is LGHNA and CDR2 is YNFKEQ. As DNA, the CDR3 is TGTGCCAGCAGCCAACCCCGACAGGGGGGCACAGATACGCAGTATTTT. This gives the protein CASSQPRQGGTDTQYF.

This clone was found a few times. V and J are TRBV27 and TRBJ1-4; 8 nucleotides match TRBD1. From germline, CDR1 is MNHEY and CDR2 SMNVEV (reference sequence). This CDR3 spans 14 amino acids. With V trimmed by 6 bases and J by 8 bases, 8 bases remained unmatched. The CDR3 spells CASSRTGQGEKLFF. The CDR3 region has the DNA TGTGCCAGCAGCCGGACAGGGCAAGGGGAAAAACTGTTTTTT.

This clone was observed once. The chain employs TRBV27 and TRBJ2-1; no reliable D call. V lost 6 bases, J lost 0 bases, and 9 bases lay in between. The CDR3 is 14 amino acids. Germline V gene data show CDR1 as MNHEY and CDR2 as SMNVEV (reference sequence). As DNA, the CDR3 is TGTGCCAGCAGCCGGGCCAACTCCTACAATGAGCAGTTCTTC. Translation: CASSRANSYNEQFF.

This sequence joins TRBV7-9 and TRBJ2-5; TRBD2 aligns across 16 bases. Germline V gives CDR1 SEHNR, CDR2 FQNEAQ (reference sequence). V was clipped by 4 bases and J by 5 bases; unmatched bases: 7. The CDR3 contains 17 residues. The CDR3 DNA follows: TGTGCCAGCAGCTCTGGGACTAGCGGGAGGGCCATGGAGACCCAGTACTTC. The encoded protein is CASSSGTSGRAMETQYF.

The genes are TRBV7-7 and TRBJ1-3; D is uncertain. The germline V gene encodes CDR1 SSHAT and CDR2 FNYEAQ (reference sequence). The V end was cut by 3 bases, the J end by 0 bases, with 24 bases between. The CDR3 is 20 amino acids. CDR3: CASSFKEDLSDLHSGNTIYF. In nucleotides, the CDR3 is TGTGCCAGCAGCTTTAAGGAGGATCTATCCGACCTTCACTCTGGAAACACCATATATTTT.

This CDR3 is CASSIGQISNQPQHF. The CDR3 DNA reads as TGTGCCAGTAGTATAGGACAAATTAGCAATCAGCCCCAGCATTTT. The rearrangement links TRBV19 to TRBJ1-5; D gene ambiguous. CDR3 size: 15 residues. Germline CDR1 is LNHDA and CDR2 is SQIVND (reference sequence). The V gene lost 1 base and the J gene lost 0 bases, with 7 bases spanning the gap. Filled out from reference TRBV19 and TRBJ1-5, the complete variable domain reads DGGITQSPKYLFRKEGQNVTLSCEQNLNHDAMYWYRQDPGQGLRLIYYSQIVNDFQKGDIAEGYSVSREKKESFPLTVTSAQKNPTAFYLCASSIGQISNQPQHFGDGTRLSIL.

The genes are TRBV10-3 and TRBJ2-1; 14 bases map to TRBD2. Germline CDR1 reads ENHRY; CDR2 reads SYGVKD. Trimming cost V 6 bases and J 4 bases; bases outside gene matches: 11. This CDR3 spans 18 amino acids. The CDR3 nucleotides are TGTGCCATCAGGCCGGGACTAGCGGGAGTAGGGGGATACAATGAGCAGTTCTTC. Its translation: CAIRPGLAGVGGYNEQFF.

V is TRBV4-1 and J is TRBJ1-3, with a weak D call TRBD1 (5 bases). The CDR3 is made up of 13 amino acids. From germline, CDR1 is MGHRA and CDR2 YSYEKL. V was trimmed by 2 bases and J by 8 bases, leaving 10 bases between them. CDR3 nucleotide sequence: TGCGCCAGCAGCCAAATCGGGGGTGACACCATATATTTT. Translated: CASSQIGGDTIYF.

The table lists this clone with a few counts. The rearrangement links TRBV5-6 to TRBJ2-1; 8 bases map to TRBD2. This CDR3 is 14 amino acids long. Germline values: CDR1 SGHDT, CDR2 YYEEEE. The V gene end was trimmed by 4 bases and the J gene end by 8 bases; junction bases not matched to a gene: 8. CDR3 bases: TGTGCCAGCAGCCCGACTAGCGACGGGGATGAGCAGTTCTTC. Translated: CASSPTSDGDEQFF.

The chain carries TRBV9 and TRBJ2-7; D remains unclear. The CDR3 is 13 amino acids. Deletions cut 2 bases from V and 0 bases from J, with 6 bases between. Germline CDR1 reads SGDLS; CDR2 reads YYNGEE. CDR3 loop: CASSVGNSYEQYF. DNA of the CDR3: TGTGCCAGCAGCGTTGGTAACTCCTACGAGCAGTACTTC. Looking up the rest from reference TRBV9 and TRBJ2-7 gives the full variable domain: DSGVTQTPKHLITATGQRVTLRCSPRSGDLSVYWYQQSLDQGLQFLIQYYNGEERAKGNILERFSAQQFPDLHSELNLSSLELGDSALYFCASSVGNSYEQYFGPGTRLTVT.

The V and J genes are TRBV29-1 and TRBJ1-2; D perhaps matches TRBD1 (5 bases). This CDR3 spans 11 amino acids. Trimming took 6 bases from V and 8 from J, leaving 13 bases between them. From germline, CDR1 is SQVTM and CDR2 ANQGSEA. For the CDR3, the DNA is TGCAGCGTCGGGCAGGGAAACGGCTACACCTTC. It yields the protein CSVGQGNGYTF.

This rearrangement joins TRBV19 to TRBJ1-1, with 7 bases identical to TRBD1. The CDR3 contains 13 residues. V was clipped by 6 bases and J by 8 bases; unmatched bases: 9. Germline CDR1 and CDR2: LNHDA and SQIVND (reference sequence). CDR3 in DNA: TGTGCCAGTAGCTCCGGGACAGCCCTAGAAGCTTTCTTT. Residues: CASSSGTALEAFF. Together with reference TRBV19 and TRBJ1-1, the CDR3 gives the full variable domain: DGGITQSPKYLFRKEGQNVTLSCEQNLNHDAMYWYRQDPGQGLRLIYYSQIVNDFQKGDIAEGYSVSREKKESFPLTVTSAQKNPTAFYLCASSSGTALEAFFGQGTRLTVV.

This clone was seen more than once but under ten times. The chain couples TRBV9 to TRBJ1-1; 7 bases fit TRBD1. Germline trimming cut 0 bases from V and 3 bases from J; bases unmatched to any gene: 11. This CDR3 has 17 residues. Germline V lookup: CDR1 SGDLS, CDR2 YYNGEE. The CDR3 DNA reads as TGTGCCAGCAGCGTAGTCCCCCCCGGGACAGCACACACTGAAGCTTTCTTT. It codes for CASSVVPPGTAHTEAFF. The full variable domain, in which reference TRBV9 and TRBJ1-1 provide the parts outside the CDR3, is DSGVTQTPKHLITATGQRVTLRCSPRSGDLSVYWYQQSLDQGLQFLIQYYNGEERAKGNILERFSAQQFPDLHSELNLSSLELGDSALYFCASSVVPPGTAHTEAFFGQGTRLTVV.

This chain connects TRBV6-5 to TRBJ2-2; a possible D gene is TRBD2 (6 bases). Germline CDR1 and CDR2: MNHEY and SVGAGI. The V end was cut by 3 bases, the J end by 4 bases, with 9 bases between. This CDR3 has 14 residues. CDR3 residues: CASSYSGATGELFF. The DNA for the CDR3 is TGTGCCAGCAGTTATAGCGGAGCCACCGGGGAGCTGTTTTTT.

This clone was seen a few times. The V and J genes are TRBV28 and TRBJ1-2, with 7 bases matching TRBD1. This CDR3 spans 20 amino acids. Trimming took 6 bases from V and 4 from J; bases not matched to a gene: 26. Germline CDR1 is MDHEN and CDR2 is SYDVKM. The CDR3 coding sequence is TGTGCCAGCAGACTTTTAGGGGGCCGACTGGGAGGGGGCTTAGGCTATGGCTACACCTTC. It translates to CASRLLGGRLGGGLGYGYTF.

The V and J genes are TRBV7-9 and TRBJ2-1, with 10 nucleotides matching TRBD2. Germline CDR1 is SEHNR and CDR2 is FQNEAQ (reference sequence). Trimming removed 6 bases from V and 8 bases from J; junction bases left unmatched: 10. The CDR3 sequence is 15 residues long. The CDR3 loop reads CASSLISGRIYEQFF. The CDR3 DNA reads TGTGCCAGCAGTCTAATTAGCGGGAGGATTTATGAGCAGTTCTTC. Complete variable domain (other parts from reference TRBV7-9 and TRBJ2-1): DTGVSQNPRHKITKRGQNVTFRCDPISEHNRLYWYRQTLGQGPEFLTYFQNEAQLEKSRLLSDRFSAERPKGSFSTLEIQRTEQGDSAMYLCASSLISGRIYEQFFGPGTRLTVL.

The DNA of the CDR3 is TGTGCCAGCAGTGAGCCCAGGGACGGCTATGGCTACACCTTC. Its protein product is CASSEPRDGYGYTF. The chain employs TRBV6-1 and TRBJ1-2; D might be TRBD1 (5 bases). V shed 3 bases and J shed 4 bases, with 12 bases lying between them. The CDR3 sequence is 14 residues long. Looked up from germline, CDR1 is MNHNS and CDR2 is SASEGT.

This chain joins TRBV7-3 and TRBJ2-2; possible D gene TRBD1, 6 bases. The CDR3 runs 16 residues. Germline V lookup: CDR1 SGHTA, CDR2 FQGTGA. The ends were cut back, 2 bases at V and 3 bases at J, with 13 bases in the middle. The CDR3 DNA is TGTGCCAGCAGCTTATTACAGGGAGTTGACACCGGGGAGCTGTTTTTT. Translation gives CASSLLQGVDTGELFF. The whole variable domain, filled in from reference TRBV7-3 and TRBJ2-2, reads GAGVSQTPSNKVTEKGKYVELRCDPISGHTALYWYRQSLGQGPEFLIYFQGTGAADDSGLPNDRFFAVRPEGSVSTLKIQRTERGDSAVYLCASSLLQGVDTGELFFGEGSRLTVL.